The 2 T cell receptor beta chains listed next were all sequenced from one sample in a study of blood T cell repertoires in COVID-19 (dated by TCRdb to about 2020). To prepare the library, the immunoSEQ multiplex PCR assay was applied. Not all clones reach the TCRdb copy of this immuneACCESS table, which keeps in-frame sequences only. Checked studies attribute under half of the gap to unresolved V genes and leave the rest unexplained. The sample includes 130,000 to 150,000 clones, with over 75% observed a single time. The ten biggest clones cover over 10% of the sample. Sequenced material: peripheral blood. The receptors derive from a man aged 55 to 70 with active or convalescent COVID-19.

The chain joins TRBV19 to TRBJ1-1; possibly TRBD1 for D (5 bases). This CDR3 is 14 amino acids long. Trimming stripped 3 bases from V and 1 base from J, with 9 bases between. Germline V gives CDR1 LNHDA, CDR2 SQIVND (reference sequence). CDR3 DNA sequence: TGTGCCAGTAGTATCCAGGGTCGGAACACTGAAGCTTTCTTT. This gives the protein CASSIQGRNTEAFF.

The CDR3 DNA reads as TGTGCCAGCTCTCCCGGACTAGCGGGCGGCTCCTACGAGCAGTACTTC. Its translation is CASSPGLAGGSYEQYF. V gene TRBV18 combines with J gene TRBJ2-7, with 11 bases identical to TRBD2. The ends lost 6 bases at V and 0 bases at J; junction bases unmatched: 7. This CDR3 comprises 16 residues. Germline CDR1 is KGHSH and CDR2 is LQKENI.